The present T cell receptor (beta chain) was sequenced within a study of blood T cell repertoires in COVID-19. The repertoire was sequenced with immunoSEQ multiplex PCR; TCRdb's copy has only in-frame clones and lacks some. The sample consists of roughly 280,000 clones, about nine tenths of them appearing once. This CDR3 region has 14 residues. Per the germline V gene, CDR1 is GTSNPN and CDR2 is SVGIG (reference sequence). The J segment lost 7 bases and the V segment lost 0 bases, leaving 5 bases of the junction unmatched. Sequencing was performed on peripheral blood. The rearrangement joins TRBV30 to TRBJ1-5; 8 bases agree with TRBD1. This TCR came from a woman between 50 and 59 years old who had recovered from COVID-19. Here the CDR3 reads CAWSVQGGRQPQHF. DNA of the CDR3: TGTGCCTGGAGTGTACAGGGGGGCAGACAGCCCCAGCATTTT.